The clone carrying this TCR beta chain has just a few counts. Its antigen is not known. The J segment lost 5 bases and the V segment lost 7 bases, leaving 3 bases of the junction unmatched. Germline values: CDR1 SQVTM, CDR2 ANQGSEA. The CDR3 is made up of 12 amino acids. This record comes from a study of post-analysis software for immune sequencing data. Study-wide results and caveats: Elevated frequency relative to controls characterized four to six TRBV segments in patients, TRBV5-6, TRBV5-1 and TRBV20-1 among them.

Unique-molecular-identifier-tagged TCR beta cDNA libraries were used. T cells numbering 1 to 10 million yielded cDNA molecules that totaled roughly 500,000. MiXCR, run by TCRdb on the PCR reads, gives a single entry per CDR3 protein. The sample has about 540,000 distinct CDR3 sequences; approximately 31% are singletons. The TCR sequence derives from a girl aged 2 to 17 with multiple sclerosis. Sequencing was done on a sample of blood. The gene calls are TRBV29-1 and TRBJ2-5; TRBD2 aligns across 11 bases. CDR3 nucleotides: TGCAGCGCTTTAGCGGGGGGGGAGACCCAGTACTTC. Protein product: CSALAGGETQYF.